Here is one TCR beta chain with its context. As yet, its antigen is unknown. This sample is part of a study of blood T cells in healthy people across ages. Points from the study as a whole: In these data, TCR beta diversity tracked strongly with naive T cell percentage. Long-lived donors exceeded aged donors in naive CD4+ cells and diversity. Across the age range, TCR beta diversity per million T cells fell in a roughly linear way.

A second roughly 6 to 11 cycle PCR used barcoded and J-beta primers. Using its own MiXCR run on the 5' RACE reads, TCRdb lists one record per CDR3 protein. This sample carries 1,500,000 or so distinct CDR3 sequences, approximately 39% of them seen once, and the ten largest clones take approximately 4%. The CDR3 runs 16 residues. Germline assignment: CDR1 SEHNR and CDR2 FQNEAQ (reference sequence). V lost 4 bases and J lost 2, with 15 bases in between. Each sample yielded at least 7 million isolated PBMCs. The sample was blood. The chain recombines TRBV7-9 with TRBJ1-5; perhaps TRBD1 as D (5 bases). This receptor was obtained from a woman aged 18-29 years in good health. The CDR3 here is CASSSTTGGGNQPQHF. Here the CDR3 DNA reads TGTGCCAGCAGCTCCACCACCGGGGGTGGCAATCAGCCCCAGCATTTT.